This T cell receptor beta chain emerged from a study of blood T cell repertoires in COVID-19. Study-wide background: From T cells, B-cell-depleted T cells, or PBMCs came the material, which was cDNA or gDNA.

The V and J ends lost 1 base and 5 bases, in that order; junction bases with no gene match: 6. The germline gives CDR1 KGHDR, CDR2 SFDVKD. This CDR3 spans 17 amino acids. Produced via immunoSEQ multiplex PCR; TCRdb's table is partial and in-frame only. There are 200,000 to 250,000 clones in the sample; around four fifths occur only once, and around 20% lies in the top ten. The clonotype was recovered from a man aged 25 to 45 with active or convalescent COVID-19. The chain joins TRBV24-1 to TRBJ2-2; TRBD2 aligns across 10 bases. Input material: peripheral blood. The CDR3 DNA reads TGTGCCACCAGTGATTTTGAAACTAGCGGGGTGACCGGGGAGCTGTTTTTT. It yields the protein CATSDFETSGVTGELFF.